The 27 T cell receptor beta chains in this list originate from one sample, sequenced in a study of a mutant IDH1 vaccine in newly diagnosed glioma. Sequencing was performed with immunoSEQ multiplex PCR; in TCRdb, only in-frame clones are kept and a portion is missing. The sample has approximately 80,000 clones, roughly 90% seen once. These receptors have no identified antigens. Specified time point: week 5, during vaccination. Each dose of the vaccine consisted of 300 ug of mutant IDH1 20-mer peptide, with topical imiquimod. The specimen was PBMCs, collected from a glioma patient whose treatment included an IDH1 peptide vaccine. The source of these receptors is a woman in her forties or fifties with glioma.

The J gene is TRBJ1-2, the V gene TRBV28, with 7 nucleotides matching TRBD1. This CDR3 is built from 16 residues. V lost 6 bases to trimming and J lost 4 bases; unmatched junction nucleotides: 14. Germline V gene sequence: CDR1 MDHEN, CDR2 SYDVKM. The CDR3 sequence is CASRKGGRAWFYGYTF. The CDR3 DNA is TGTGCCAGCAGAAAAGGGGGCAGGGCTTGGTTCTATGGCTACACCTTC.

This clone was seen just once. The chain is built from TRBV27 and TRBJ2-5; tentatively, D is TRBD1 (5 bases). This CDR3 region has 14 residues. CDR1 is MNHEY and CDR2 is SMNVEV in the germline V gene (reference sequence). Trimming left V 8 bases short and J 4 bases short, with 17 bases between. The CDR3 reads CASRPTWGRETQYF. CDR3 sequence (DNA): TGTGCCAGCCGACCGACATGGGGCCGAGAGACCCAGTACTTC.

Only a few counts were recorded for this clone. The chain links TRBV19 to TRBJ1-2; D uncertain. The CDR3 totals 14 residues. CDR1 is LNHDA and CDR2 is SQIVND in the germline V gene (reference sequence). V lost 3 bases and J 3 bases, leaving 11 bases between the germline ends. The CDR3 nucleotides read TGTGCCAGTAGTATTGGCTATCGGGACTATGGCTACACCTTC. Amino acid sequence: CASSIGYRDYGYTF.

CDR3 loop: CASGLRRDGELFF. The CDR3 nucleotides are TGTGCTAGTGGTTTGAGACGGGACGGGGAGCTGTTTTTT. The chain combines TRBV12-5 with TRBJ2-2; TRBD2 might be the D (5 bases). The V and J ends lost 2 bases and 7 bases respectively, with 8 bases between them. The CDR3 length is 13 residues. Per the germline V gene, CDR1 is LGHNT and CDR2 is FRNRAP.

The chain carries TRBV30 and TRBJ1-4; 10 bases fit TRBD1. This CDR3 comprises 15 residues. Germline V CDR1 and CDR2: GTSNPN, SVGIG (reference sequence). The V and J ends lost 2 bases and 8 bases, in that order; junction bases with no gene match: 8. CDR3 in amino acids: CAWSPGTGESEKLFF. In DNA, the CDR3 is TGTGCCTGGAGTCCCGGGACAGGGGAGAGCGAAAAACTGTTTTTT. Looking up the rest from reference TRBV30 and TRBJ1-4 gives the full variable domain: SQTIHQWPATLVQPVGSPLSLECTVEGTSNPNLYWYRQAAGRGLQLLFYSVGIGQISSEVPQNLSASRPQDRQFILSSKKLLLSDSGFYLCAWSPGTGESEKLFFGSGTQLSVL.

This chain joins TRBV6-1 and TRBJ2-7, with 7 bases matching TRBD1. This CDR3 region has 16 residues. Germline loops: CDR1 MNHNS, CDR2 SASEGT. The ends lost 2 bases at V and 0 bases at J; junction bases unmatched: 7. CDR3: CASSERGGTVSYEQYF. The CDR3 DNA reads TGTGCCAGCAGTGAAAGGGGTGGGACAGTCTCCTACGAGCAGTACTTC.

The J gene is TRBJ1-1, the V gene TRBV28; 8 nucleotides match TRBD1. The CDR3 covers 16 residues. With V trimmed by 6 bases and J by 3 bases, 12 bases remained unmatched. In germline, CDR1 is MDHEN, CDR2 SYDVKM. CDR3 nucleotides: TGTGCCAGCAGCCGGACAGGGTCAGGTTGGTACACTGAAGCTTTCTTT. Its translation is CASSRTGSGWYTEAFF.

This chain joins TRBV18 and TRBJ1-1; D is possibly TRBD1 (6 bases). Trimming took off 2 bases at V and 1 base at J, with 11 bases between the two ends. In germline, CDR1 is KGHSH, CDR2 LQKENI. This CDR3 comprises 15 residues. The CDR3 DNA follows: TGTGCCAGCTCACCAGGAGGGGGGTCGAACACTGAAGCTTTCTTT. Its translation is CASSPGGGSNTEAFF.

This chain links TRBV5-4 with TRBJ1-5; D may be TRBD1 (5 bases). Germline V gene sequence: CDR1 SGHNT, CDR2 YYREEE (reference sequence). V gave up 1 base and J gave up 10 bases, with 12 bases separating them. CDR3 size: 13 residues. The CDR3 protein is CASSLQGIGPQHF. The DNA of the CDR3 is TGTGCCAGCAGCTTGCAGGGAATCGGACCCCAGCATTTT.

The V and J genes are TRBV28 and TRBJ2-3; TRBD2 agrees at 9 bases. Germline V gives CDR1 MDHEN, CDR2 SYDVKM. Germline trimming cut 4 bases from V and 1 base from J; bases unmatched to any gene: 9. This CDR3 spans 17 amino acids. In DNA form, the CDR3 reads TGTGCCAGCAGTTCGCTAGCGGGGTTATGGGGCACAGATACGCAGTATTTT. Encoded protein: CASSSLAGLWGTDTQYF. Looking up the rest from reference TRBV28 and TRBJ2-3 gives the full variable domain: DVKVTQSSRYLVKRTGEKVFLECVQDMDHENMFWYRQDPGLGLRLIYFSYDVKMKEKGDIPEGYSVSREKKERFSLILESASTNQTSMYLCASSSLAGLWGTDTQYFGPGTRLTVL.

The chain is built from TRBV18 and TRBJ2-7; D is possibly TRBD1 (5 bases). Trimming pared 0 bases from V and 3 bases from J, leaving 12 bases between. Per germline, CDR1 KGHSH and CDR2 LQKENI. The CDR3 is made up of 15 amino acids. The CDR3 sequence is CASSPPSGHLYEQYF. As DNA, the CDR3 is TGTGCCAGCTCACCACCTTCCGGACACCTCTACGAGCAGTACTTC.

This clone was counted a single time. At the DNA level, this CDR3 is encoded by other sequences in the same sample as well. The J gene is TRBJ2-7, the V gene TRBV19, with TRBD1 identical over 9 bases. Germline CDR1 reads LNHDA; CDR2 reads SQIVND (reference sequence). V gave up 6 bases and J gave up 4 bases; unmatched junction bases: 7. This CDR3 contains 14 residues. The CDR3 spells CASSPGTGSYEQYF. The CDR3, as DNA: TGTGCCAGTAGCCCCGGGACAGGGTCATACGAGCAGTACTTC.

The V gene is TRBV5-5, the J gene TRBJ2-7; D possibly corresponds to TRBD2 (6 bases). V gave up 0 bases and J gave up 3 bases, with 10 bases separating them. CDR1 SGHKS and CDR2 YYEKEE come from the germline V gene (reference sequence). The CDR3 extends over 14 amino acids. CDR3: CASSLGGRSYEQYF. The CDR3 nucleotides are TGTGCCAGCAGCTTGGGTGGGAGGAGCTACGAGCAGTACTTC.

V is TRBV28 and J is TRBJ2-1; TRBD2 matches 11 bases. The CDR3 consists of 16 residues. Germline trimming cut 4 bases from V and 2 bases from J; bases unmatched to any gene: 4. Germline values: CDR1 MDHEN, CDR2 SYDVKM. CDR3: CASSSTSGSPYNEQFF. As DNA, the CDR3 is TGTGCCAGCAGTTCCACTAGCGGGAGTCCCTACAATGAGCAGTTCTTC.

CDR3 amino acids: CASTETSYEQYF. In DNA form, the CDR3 reads TGTGCCAGTACAGAGACTTCCTACGAGCAGTACTTC. This chain links TRBV19 with TRBJ2-7; D is unclear. CDR3 length equals 12 residues. The V gene's germline CDR1 is LNHDA and CDR2 SQIVND (reference sequence). Trimming pared 7 bases from V and 1 base from J, leaving 8 bases between.

The V gene is TRBV28, the J gene TRBJ2-3; 9 bases match TRBD2. The CDR3 extends over 16 amino acids. The V gene end was trimmed by 3 bases and the J gene end by 6 bases; junction bases not matched to a gene: 10. Germline V gives CDR1 MDHEN, CDR2 SYDVKM. CDR3 region: CASSFGLARNPDTQYF. The CDR3 DNA reads TGTGCCAGCAGTTTCGGACTAGCGAGGAATCCGGATACGCAGTATTTT.

This chain links TRBV28 with TRBJ2-2, with D perhaps matching TRBD1 (6 bases). The CDR3 has 12 amino acids. V lost 6 bases, J lost 7 bases, and 9 bases lay in between. Germline CDR1 reads MDHEN; CDR2 reads SYDVKM. The CDR3 region is CASRPTGGELFF. The CDR3 DNA is TGTGCCAGCAGGCCGACAGGCGGGGAGCTGTTTTTT.

The chain employs TRBV11-2 and TRBJ2-3; 8 bases line up with TRBD2. Germline values: CDR1 SGHAT, CDR2 FQNNGV. The CDR3 contains 15 residues. Trimming at V came to 5 bases and at J to 3 bases, leaving 7 bases not matched to a gene. In nucleotides, the CDR3 is TGTGCCAGCAGCGAGAGAGGACTAGCAACAGATACGCAGTATTTT. Its protein product is CASSERGLATDTQYF.

The chain joins TRBV7-3 to TRBJ2-1, with D hard to call. V was pared by 5 bases and J by 2 bases, with 13 bases between. This CDR3 has 15 amino acids. The V gene's germline CDR1 is SGHTA and CDR2 FQGTGA. The CDR3 bases are TGTGCCAGCAGCCCCCTCCAATCCACCTACAATGAGCAGTTCTTC. Its translation is CASSPLQSTYNEQFF.

As DNA, the CDR3 is TGTGCCAGCAGTTTACTAGCGGGAGAATACTACAATGAGCAGTTCTTC. Protein: CASSLLAGEYYNEQFF. The chain has TRBV6-5 and TRBJ2-1; the match to TRBD2 covers 11 bases. The V and J ends lost 4 bases and 3 bases, in that order; junction bases with no gene match: 5. Germline V gives CDR1 MNHEY, CDR2 SVGAGI. This CDR3 spans 16 amino acids.

The rearrangement joins TRBV5-6 to TRBJ1-2; a possible D gene is TRBD1 (6 bases). V lost 2 bases and J lost 4, with 12 bases in between. Looked up from germline, CDR1 is SGHDT and CDR2 is YYEEEE. This CDR3 contains 14 residues. The CDR3 DNA reads TGTGCCAGCAGCTTCGGACAGCGGCTCTATGGCTACACCTTC. It yields the protein CASSFGQRLYGYTF. The full variable domain, completed using reference TRBV5-6 and TRBJ1-2, is DAGVTQSPTHLIKTRGQQVTLRCSPKSGHDTVSWYQQALGQGPQFIFQYYEEEERQRGNFPDRFSGHQFPNYSSELNVNALLLGDSALYLCASSFGQRLYGYTFGSGTRLTVV.

This sequence joins TRBV7-8 and TRBJ1-2; TRBD1 might be the D (5 bases). There are 15 residues in the CDR3. CDR1 is SGHVS and CDR2 is FQNEAQ in the germline V gene. The V and J ends lost 5 bases and 6 bases respectively, with 19 bases between them. CDR3 sequence reads: CASSARASGGDGYTF. The CDR3 DNA reads as TGTGCCAGCAGCGCCCGGGCCTCTGGAGGGGATGGCTACACCTTC. The variable domain in full, completed from reference TRBV7-8 and TRBJ1-2, reads GAGVSQSPRYKVAKRGQDVALRCDPISGHVSLFWYQQALGQGPEFLTYFQNEAQLDKSGLPSDRFFAERPEGSVSTLKIQRTQQEDSAVYLCASSARASGGDGYTFGSGTRLTVV.

The rearrangement joins TRBV6-5 to TRBJ1-1, with TRBD1 matching 7 bases. Germline CDR1 reads MNHEY; CDR2 reads SVGAGI. The CDR3 is 14 residues long. Trimming removed 6 bases from V and 5 bases from J; junction bases left unmatched: 9. This chain's CDR3 is CASSGRGQGTEAFF. The CDR3 bases are TGTGCCAGCAGCGGTAGGGGGCAGGGGACTGAAGCTTTCTTT.

The genes are TRBV2 and TRBJ1-4; the match to TRBD1 covers 9 bases. CDR3 length: 16 residues. Germline CDR1 is SNHLY and CDR2 is FYNNEI. V was clipped by 6 bases and J by 8 bases; unmatched bases: 13. CDR3 sequence (DNA): TGTGCCAGCAGCTCTACCGGGACAGGGCGGGGAGAAAAACTGTTTTTT. It translates to CASSSTGTGRGEKLFF.

This clone was detected once. The chain combines TRBV19 with TRBJ2-1; D is possibly TRBD2 (5 bases). The CDR3 sequence is 16 residues long. V lost 6 bases, J lost 7 bases, and 22 bases lay in between. Looked up from germline, CDR1 is LNHDA and CDR2 is SQIVND (reference sequence). The CDR3 nucleotides are TGTGCCAGTAGCACCACCCGCCGGGGTAGCCGAAATGAGCAGTTCTTC. This codes for CASSTTRRGSRNEQFF.

The chain links TRBV28 to TRBJ2-5, with a possible D match to TRBD1 (6 bases). Germline CDR1 and CDR2: MDHEN and SYDVKM. This CDR3 spans 15 amino acids. Trimming shortened V by 4 bases and J by 3 bases, and 15 bases separated the two germline ends. The CDR3 reads CASSWSGYREETQYF. CDR3 DNA: TGTGCCAGCAGTTGGTCTGGGTACAGGGAAGAGACCCAGTACTTC. The full variable domain, with the rest looked up from reference TRBV28 and TRBJ2-5, is DVKVTQSSRYLVKRTGEKVFLECVQDMDHENMFWYRQDPGLGLRLIYFSYDVKMKEKGDIPEGYSVSREKKERFSLILESASTNQTSMYLCASSWSGYREETQYFGPGTRLLVL.

The J gene is TRBJ1-5, the V gene TRBV28; 7 nucleotides align to TRBD1. The germline V gene encodes CDR1 MDHEN and CDR2 SYDVKM. Unmatched junction bases numbered 7, after V lost 5 bases and J lost 6 bases. The CDR3 has 14 amino acids. The CDR3 region has the DNA TGTGCCAGCAGTCCTGACAGGGAGCGTCAGCCCCAGCATTTT. It codes for CASSPDRERQPQHF.